The 5 T cell receptor beta chains presented below share a single source sample, sequenced in a study of cytomegalovirus exposure and HLA in healthy donors. The PCR was carried out with 60 Vbeta primers and 13 Jbeta primers. This table comes from immunoSEQ multiplex PCR, and its TCRdb copy is limited to in-frame clones, with some not included. The table has roughly 100,000 clones, roughly a tenth seen once; the top ten hold about 5%. Sequences were obtained from PBMCs. The receptors stem from a man aged 50-60 years in good health and CMV-seropositive.

This clone was found a few times. This rearrangement joins TRBV2 to TRBJ1-3; D unclear. The V gene's germline CDR1 is SNHLY and CDR2 FYNNEI. With 5 bases removed from V and 0 bases from J, the gap between germline ends came to 11 bases. The CDR3 spans 15 residues. The CDR3 DNA reads as TGTGCCAGCAGTCCCTGGGCCTACTCTGGAAACACCATATATTTT. It specifies CASSPWAYSGNTIYF.

The rearrangement uses TRBV5-1 and TRBJ2-7; D possibly corresponds to TRBD2 (5 bases). Trimming took off 4 bases at V and 6 bases at J, with 17 bases between the two ends. This CDR3 contains 14 residues. Germline V gene data show CDR1 as SGHRS and CDR2 as YFSETQ. CDR3 amino acids: CASSPVVGVGEQYF. In nucleotides, the CDR3 is TGCGCCAGCAGCCCCGTCGTCGGGGTAGGCGAGCAGTACTTC.

The chain uses TRBV29-1 and TRBJ2-7, with D possibly TRBD1 on 6 matching bases. This CDR3 comprises 11 residues. Between the trimmed V and J ends, which lost 5 bases and 7 bases, there was a span of 12 bases. Germline CDR1 reads SQVTM; CDR2 reads ANQGSEA. The DNA for the CDR3 is TGCAGCGTTTCGGGACACACAGAGCAGTACTTC. Translated: CSVSGHTEQYF.

This clone was seen a handful of times. V and J are TRBV25-1 and TRBJ2-7; D may be TRBD1 (5 bases). The CDR3 spans 15 residues. V was pared by 2 bases and J by 5 bases, with 16 bases between. Germline V gives CDR1 MGHDK, CDR2 SYGVNS. The CDR3 region is CASSENRPGIHEQYF. In DNA, the CDR3 is TGTGCCAGCAGTGAAAATCGGCCAGGGATTCACGAGCAGTACTTC.

This clone has just a few counts. This sequence joins TRBV5-1 and TRBJ2-7; D perhaps matches TRBD2 (6 bases). The CDR3 consists of 18 residues. Trimming left V 0 bases short and J 1 base short, with 20 bases between. Germline V lookup: CDR1 SGHRS, CDR2 YFSETQ. CDR3 sequence reads: CASSLAPPWDSGSYEQYF. The CDR3 DNA follows: TGCGCCAGCAGCTTGGCCCCCCCCTGGGACTCGGGGTCCTACGAGCAGTACTTC.